This T cell receptor (beta chain) was profiled in a study of blood T cell repertoires in COVID-19. Study-level information: Material from acute and convalescent COVID-19 was sourced from the United States, Italy and Spain.

Sequencing was performed with immunoSEQ multiplex PCR; in TCRdb, only in-frame clones are kept and a portion is missing. The sample contains about 49,000 clones, under 90% of which appear only once. Trimming took off 4 bases at V and 6 bases at J, with 16 bases between the two ends. The germline gives CDR1 SGHRS, CDR2 YFSETQ. The CDR3 contains 14 residues. This sequence was found in a woman older than 75 with COVID-19, enrolled during active disease. Sequencing was carried out using peripheral blood. The V and J genes are TRBV5-1 and TRBJ1-2; no clear D. The CDR3 sequence is CASSIPRAGNGYTF. Written as DNA, the CDR3 is TGCGCCAGCAGCATCCCCCGAGCAGGAAATGGCTACACCTTC.